This T cell receptor beta chain stems from a study of neurological immune-mediated disorders. The cells used in sorted libraries, CD4+ or CD8+ T cells, numbered some 1 million. The authors produced cDNA by 5'RACE using 10-nucleotide random UMIs. A single run covered 15-18 subjects with over 200 million TCR-beta sequences. TCRdb analysed the 5' RACE reads with MiXCR anew, one entry per CDR3 protein. The data hold 35,000 to 40,000 distinct CDR3 sequences, with approximately 10% observed a single time. This clonotype has at least ten counts. CDR3 length equals 14 residues. In germline, CDR1 is SGHRS, CDR2 YFSETQ. J lost 5 bases, V lost 4 bases, and 8 bases had no gene match.

The genes are TRBV5-1 and TRBJ1-2; 7 bases align to TRBD1. Sequencing was carried out using CD4+ T cells from blood. This clonotype originated in a woman in her 30s with HTLV-1-associated myelopathy (HAM/TSP). CDR3 protein: CASSRRGDSYGYTF. As DNA, the CDR3 is TGCGCCAGCAGCCGCAGGGGGGACTCGTATGGCTACACCTTC.